The next 6 T cell receptor beta chains were all read from a single sample in a study of OX40 agonist ivuxolimab in advanced cancers. The method was immunoSEQ multiplex PCR; TCRdb's version includes in-frame clones alone and lacks a portion of them. The repertoire holds around 53,000 clones, with about 86% as singletons. This sample comprised CD4+ or CD8+ T cells sorted from blood, obtained in a trial of the OX40 agonist ivuxolimab. These receptors were obtained from an adult with an advanced solid tumor such as melanoma, head and neck, liver or kidney cancer.

The V and J genes are TRBV6-6 and TRBJ2-3; TRBD2 matches 7 bases. CDR3 length equals 15 residues. J was trimmed by 2 bases and V by 8 bases; bases with no gene match: 10. Germline lookup yields CDR1 MNHNY and CDR2 SVGAGI (reference sequence). The CDR3 loop reads CASGSGADLTDTQYF. The CDR3 region has the DNA TGTGCCAGCGGGAGCGGGGCGGACCTCACAGATACGCAGTATTTT.

The chain combines TRBV2 with TRBJ1-6; 7 bases agree with TRBD1. From germline, CDR1 is SNHLY and CDR2 FYNNEI. The CDR3 consists of 15 residues. The J segment lost 6 bases and the V segment lost 2 bases, leaving 4 bases of the junction unmatched. The DNA for the CDR3 is TGTGCCAGCAGTGAAAGGGACAGTTCTAATTCACCCCTCCACTTT. Translated: CASSERDSSNSPLHF.

The V call is TRBV5-4, the J call TRBJ2-2, with D uncertain. Germline values: CDR1 SGHNT, CDR2 YYREEE (reference sequence). The CDR3 sequence is 16 residues long. Trimming shortened V by 0 bases and J by 1 base, and 10 bases separated the two germline ends. The CDR3 nucleotides are TGTGCCAGCAGCTTGGGGGCCCTAGGGAACACCGGGGAGCTGTTTTTT. Protein product: CASSLGALGNTGELFF. The full variable domain, with the rest looked up from reference TRBV5-4 and TRBJ2-2, is ETGVTQSPTHLIKTRGQQVTLRCSSQSGHNTVSWYQQALGQGPQFIFQYYREEENGRGNFPPRFSGLQFPNYSSELNVNALELDDSALYLCASSLGALGNTGELFFGEGSRLTVL.

The chain combines TRBV18 with TRBJ2-5; 13 bases fit TRBD2. The junction had 15 bases not matched to a gene; V was cut back by 3 bases and J by 5 bases. Per germline, CDR1 KGHSH and CDR2 LQKENI. The CDR3 sequence is 19 residues long. The DNA for the CDR3 is TGTGCCAGCTCACCCTTACCTGCCGGGACTAGCGGGGATCCGGAGACCCAGTACTTC. Translating it yields CASSPLPAGTSGDPETQYF.

V is TRBV14 and J is TRBJ1-1; D might be TRBD1 (6 bases). Trimming shortened V by 1 base and J by 0 bases, and 18 bases separated the two germline ends. Germline V lookup: CDR1 SGHDN, CDR2 FVKESK. This CDR3 has 18 amino acids. This CDR3 reads CASSQGIGTIFLNTEAFF. The CDR3 bases are TGTGCCAGCAGCCAAGGAATCGGGACAATCTTTTTGAACACTGAAGCTTTCTTT.

CDR3 sequence: CAIGVSLNTEAFF. The CDR3 nucleotides read TGTGCCATCGGGGTCAGCCTGAACACTGAAGCTTTCTTT. The chain is built from TRBV10-3 and TRBJ1-1, with D unresolved. Trimming removed 8 bases at V and 0 bases at J, with 10 bases between. CDR1 and CDR2 (germline): ENHRY, SYGVKD. The CDR3 consists of 13 residues.